The following is a T cell receptor beta chain sequence with its context. As originally analysed: The assay estimated nucleated cells by amplifying reference gene primers. Here immunoSEQ multiplex PCR was the method, and the copy in TCRdb shows in-frame clones only, minus some. The DNA gave D and trimming, while V, J and clone size come from that table. Of 250,000 or so clones in the sample, around nine tenths were seen once. The sample comes from a study of blood T cell repertoires in COVID-19. The wider study: The United States, Italy and Spain supplied acute and convalescent COVID-19 samples. PBMCs, B-cell-depleted T cells, or T cells provided the cDNA or gDNA that made up the material.

The sample comprised peripheral blood. This sequence was found in a man aged 40-50 years with active or convalescent COVID-19.

In nucleotides, the CDR3 is TGTGCCAGCAGTCCGAGGACAGGCCTAGGGGCCAAAAACATTCAGTACTTC. Its translation: CASSPRTGLGAKNIQYF. The rearrangement joins TRBV5-8 to TRBJ2-4, with 7 bases that match TRBD1. This CDR3 is 17 amino acids long. Germline V gene lookup returns CDR1 SGHTS and CDR2 YDEGEE. Trimming at V came to 5 bases and at J to 1 base, leaving 12 bases not matched to a gene.